This T cell receptor (beta chain) originates from a study of T cell responses to AZD1222 COVID-19 vaccine. Study-wide results and limits: Donors were chiefly white British, with a greater number of females, and clonal diversity was perhaps underestimated.

Note on this clone: What it recognizes is unknown.

Looked up from germline, CDR1 is LGHNA and CDR2 is YSLEER. CDR3 length equals 15 residues. The V gene end was trimmed by 1 base and the J gene end by 3 bases; junction bases not matched to a gene: 0. Here immunoSEQ multiplex PCR was the method, and the copy in TCRdb shows in-frame clones only, minus some. The sample yields over 150,000 clones, just over 90% seen once. V gene TRBV4-3 combines with J gene TRBJ2-6, with 7 bases that match TRBD2. The material sequenced was peripheral blood, taken on day 0 of AZD1222 vaccination. The sequence derives from an adult in good health. This chain's CDR3 is CASSQVAGGANVLTF. The CDR3 DNA reads TGCGCCAGCAGCCAAGTAGCGGGTGGGGCCAACGTCCTGACTTTC.